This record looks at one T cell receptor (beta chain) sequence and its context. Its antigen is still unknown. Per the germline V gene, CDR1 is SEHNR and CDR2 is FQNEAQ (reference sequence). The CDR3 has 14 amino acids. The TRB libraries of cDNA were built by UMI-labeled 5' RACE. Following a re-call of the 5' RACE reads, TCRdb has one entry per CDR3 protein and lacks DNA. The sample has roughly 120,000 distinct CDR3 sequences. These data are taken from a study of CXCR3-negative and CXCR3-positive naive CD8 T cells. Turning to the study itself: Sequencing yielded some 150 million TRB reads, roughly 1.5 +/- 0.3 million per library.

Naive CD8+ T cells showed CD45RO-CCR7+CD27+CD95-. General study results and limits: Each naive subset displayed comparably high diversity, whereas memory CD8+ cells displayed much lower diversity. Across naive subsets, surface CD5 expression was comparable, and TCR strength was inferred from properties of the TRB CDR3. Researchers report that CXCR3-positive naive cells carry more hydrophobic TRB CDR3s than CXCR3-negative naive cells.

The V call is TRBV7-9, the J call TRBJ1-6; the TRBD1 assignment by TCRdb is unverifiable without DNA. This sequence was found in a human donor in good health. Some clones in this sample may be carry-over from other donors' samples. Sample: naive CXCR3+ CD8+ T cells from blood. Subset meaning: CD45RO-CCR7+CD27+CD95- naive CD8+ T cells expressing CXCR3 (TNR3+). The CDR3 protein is CASSFGQGNSPLHF.